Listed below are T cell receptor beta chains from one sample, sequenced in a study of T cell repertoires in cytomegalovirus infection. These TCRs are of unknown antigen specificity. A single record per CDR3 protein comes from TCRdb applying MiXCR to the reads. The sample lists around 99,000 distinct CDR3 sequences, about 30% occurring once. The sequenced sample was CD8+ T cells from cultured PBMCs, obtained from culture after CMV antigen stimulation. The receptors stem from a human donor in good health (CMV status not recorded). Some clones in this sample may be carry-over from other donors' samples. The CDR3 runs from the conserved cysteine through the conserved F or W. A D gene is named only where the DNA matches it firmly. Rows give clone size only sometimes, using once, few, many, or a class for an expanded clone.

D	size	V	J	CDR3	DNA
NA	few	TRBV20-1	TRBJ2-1	CSARDPVGSYNEQFF	TGCAGTGCTAGAGATCCGGTGGGCTCCTACAATGAGCAGTTCTTC
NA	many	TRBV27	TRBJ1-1	CASSLSKGAEAFF	TGTGCCAGCAGTTTATCTAAGGGTGCTGAAGCTTTCTTT
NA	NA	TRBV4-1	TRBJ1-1	CASSQDQSLENTEAFF	TGCGCCAGCAGCCAAGATCAAAGTCTTGAGAACACTGAAGCTTTCTTT
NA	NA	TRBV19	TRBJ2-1	CASSIPGLAYNEQFF	TGTGCCAGTAGTATCCCCGGGCTCGCCTACAATGAGCAGTTCTTC
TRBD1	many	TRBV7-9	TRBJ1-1	CASSTGVTEAFF	TGTGCCAGCAGCACAGGGGTGACTGAAGCTTTCTTT
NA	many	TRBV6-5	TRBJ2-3	CASSTGLGADTQYF	TGTGCCAGCAGTACGGGATTGGGGGCAGATACGCAGTATTTT
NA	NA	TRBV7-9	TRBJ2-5	CASRGPQETQYF	TGTGCCAGCAGGGGGCCGCAAGAGACCCAGTACTTC
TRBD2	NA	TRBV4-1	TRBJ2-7	CASSPREENYEQYF	TGCGCCAGCAGCCCGCGGGAGGAGAACTACGAGCAGTACTTC
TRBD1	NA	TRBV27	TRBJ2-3	CASSFLGTATDTQYF	TGTGCCAGCAGTTTCTTGGGGACAGCTACAGATACGCAGTATTTT
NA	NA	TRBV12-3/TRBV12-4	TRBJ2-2	CASSYLGGGELFF	TGTGCCAGCAGTTACTTAGGGGGCGGGGAGCTGTTTTTT
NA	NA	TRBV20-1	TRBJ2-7	CSARPRIGFYEQYF	TGCAGTGCTAGACCGCGGATCGGGTTCTACGAGCAGTACTTC
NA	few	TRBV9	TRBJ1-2	CASSDLGRLGGYTF	TGTGCCAGCAGCGACCTAGGACGCCTCGGGGGCTACACCTTC
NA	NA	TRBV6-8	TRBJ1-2	CASSYRGVNYGYTF	TGTGCCAGCAGTTATCGGGGGGTTAACTATGGCTACACCTTC
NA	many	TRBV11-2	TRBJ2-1	CASINPSGANNEQFF	TGTGCCAGCATAAACCCGAGCGGCGCGAACAATGAGCAGTTCTTC
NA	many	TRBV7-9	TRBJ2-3	CASSQVSRPSTDTQYF	TGTGCCAGCAGCCAGGTGTCAAGGCCGAGCACAGATACGCAGTATTTT